Below are 9 T cell receptor beta chains sequenced from a single sample in a study of blood T cells in healthy people across ages. For the second PCR, which ran for 7 to 11 cycles, a sample-barcoded 5' primer and a J-beta primer mix were used. In TCRdb, the 5' RACE reads were re-called with MiXCR into one record per CDR3 protein. Of around 700,000 distinct CDR3 sequences listed, 25% were seen once; the top ten hold 8% to 10%. The same sample was also studied in work on T cells of mothers and their children.

Sequencing input: blood. The origin of the receptors is a boy aged 5-17 years in good health.

The table lists this clonotype with a few counts. CDR3 DNA: TGTGCCAGCAGTCCCCTGCCTAAGAGCACAGATACGCAGTATTTT. Its translation: CASSPLPKSTDTQYF. The rearrangement links TRBV28 to TRBJ2-3; D gene unclear. The CDR3 totals 15 residues. Germline lookup yields CDR1 MDHEN and CDR2 SYDVKM. V was clipped by 5 bases and J by 0 bases, with 12 bases between them.

J is TRBJ2-2 and V is TRBV27, with D unclear. The CDR3 runs to 13 residues. V lost 3 bases and J 9 bases, leaving 11 bases between the germline ends. Germline V gene data show CDR1 as MNHEY and CDR2 as SMNVEV (reference sequence). CDR3 DNA: TGTGCCAGCAGTTTGGCCCTCAGTTGGGAGCTGTTTTTT. It translates to CASSLALSWELFF.

The chain links TRBV20-1 to TRBJ1-4; perhaps TRBD1 as D (5 bases). Germline CDR1 and CDR2: DFQATT and SNEGSKA (reference sequence). V was cut by 2 bases and J by 5 bases, with 9 bases left in between. There are 13 residues in the CDR3. The CDR3 spells CSARLSGNEKLFF. CDR3 DNA: TGCAGTGCTAGATTATCAGGGAATGAAAAACTGTTTTTT.

This clonotype was seen a handful of times. A single base separates this from a much larger clone, so it may be a read error. The chain carries TRBV7-6 and TRBJ2-5; D remains unclear. The end of the DNA aligns better with TRBJ2-1, so the J call may be wrong. This CDR3 is 13 amino acids long. Germline V gene lookup returns CDR1 SGHVS and CDR2 FNYEAQ. CDR3 nucleotide sequence: TGTGCCAGCAGCTTAGGGACCAACAATGAGCAGTTCTTC. Translating gives CASSLGTNNEQFF.

This clonotype occurred a few times. The rearrangement joins TRBV12-3 or TRBV12-4 to TRBJ1-2; D gene unclear. V lost 0 bases to trimming and J lost 4 bases, with 12 bases between them. CDR3 length: 15 amino acids. CDR3 nucleotides: TGTGCCAGCAGTTTAGCGGGCCTGGACCCCTATGGCTACACCTTC. It yields the protein CASSLAGLDPYGYTF.

The chain combines TRBV6-1 with TRBJ2-4; D is unresolved. V lost 2 bases and J lost 0, with 11 bases in between. Germline-derived CDR1 and CDR2 are MNHNS and SASEGT. This CDR3 region has 16 residues. The CDR3 reads CASSESLTLAKNIQYF. For the CDR3, the DNA is TGTGCCAGCAGTGAATCCCTGACACTAGCCAAAAACATTCAGTACTTC.

This clonotype was observed a few times. The V and J genes are TRBV4-2 and TRBJ2-7; 9 nucleotides match TRBD2. The V gene end was trimmed by 4 bases and the J gene end by 5 bases; junction bases not matched to a gene: 12. This CDR3 is 16 amino acids long. Per the germline V gene, CDR1 is LGHNA and CDR2 is YNFKEQ. The CDR3 sequence: CASSPYSGGKDDEQYF. DNA for the CDR3: TGTGCCAGCAGCCCTTATAGCGGGGGCAAAGACGACGAGCAGTACTTC.

This clonotype was counted only a few times. The rearrangement links TRBV6-6 to TRBJ1-6; possibly TRBD1 for D (5 bases). The CDR3 runs to 14 residues. Trimming stripped 0 bases from V and 10 bases from J, with 10 bases between. CDR1 is MNHNY and CDR2 is SVGAGI in the germline V gene (reference sequence). CDR3 in amino acids: CASSYSGGGSPLHF. The CDR3 bases are TGTGCCAGCAGTTACTCGGGGGGAGGGTCACCCCTCCACTTT.

The chain is built from TRBV29-1 and TRBJ2-2, with D uncertain. Germline CDR1 and CDR2: SQVTM and ANQGSEA. The CDR3 has 12 residues. V dropped 4 bases and J dropped 8 bases, with 11 bases sitting between them. The CDR3 sequence: CSVAQPGGELFF. The CDR3 coding sequence is TGCAGCGTTGCACAGCCTGGGGGGGAGCTGTTTTTT.